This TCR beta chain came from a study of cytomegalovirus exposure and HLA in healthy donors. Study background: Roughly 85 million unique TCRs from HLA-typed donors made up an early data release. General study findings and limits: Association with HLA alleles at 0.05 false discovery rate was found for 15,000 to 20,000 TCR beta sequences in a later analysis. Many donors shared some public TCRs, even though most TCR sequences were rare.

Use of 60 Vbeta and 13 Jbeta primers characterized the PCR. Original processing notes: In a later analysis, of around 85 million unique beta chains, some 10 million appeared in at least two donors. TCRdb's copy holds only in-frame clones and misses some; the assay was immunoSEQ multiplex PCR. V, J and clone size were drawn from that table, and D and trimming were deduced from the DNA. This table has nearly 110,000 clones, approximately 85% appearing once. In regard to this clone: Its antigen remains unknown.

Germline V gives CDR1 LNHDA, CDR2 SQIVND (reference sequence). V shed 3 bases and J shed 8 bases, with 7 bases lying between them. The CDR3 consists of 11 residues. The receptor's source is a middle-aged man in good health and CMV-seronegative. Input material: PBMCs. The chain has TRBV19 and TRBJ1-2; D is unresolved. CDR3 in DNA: TGTGCCAGTAGTATCCTCGGGGGCTACACCTTC. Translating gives CASSILGGYTF. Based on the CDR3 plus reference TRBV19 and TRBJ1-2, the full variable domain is DGGITQSPKYLFRKEGQNVTLSCEQNLNHDAMYWYRQDPGQGLRLIYYSQIVNDFQKGDIAEGYSVSREKKESFPLTVTSAQKNPTAFYLCASSILGGYTFGSGTRLTVV.